What follows are 29 T cell receptor beta chains derived from one specimen sequenced in a study of T-cell reconstitution after alpha-beta-depleted transplantation in children. Unique molecular identifiers featured in how the TCRbeta library was prepared. TCRdb ran MiXCR on the PCR reads and lists one entry per CDR3 protein. Here the sample spans approximately 220,000 distinct CDR3 sequences, roughly a sixth being singletons. The sequencing here drew on PBMCs, mostly from graft donor cells, taken 360 days after TCRalphabeta/CD19-depleted stem cell transplant. These receptors were obtained from a male patient aged 2 to 10 who had a stem cell transplant for acute lymphoblastic leukemia, so the T cells may come from the graft donor.

The sample holds one count of this clonotype. V usage is TRBV11-1 and J usage is TRBJ2-7, with TRBD1 matching over 8 bases. The CDR3 runs to 14 residues. Looked up from germline, CDR1 is SGHAT and CDR2 is FQDESV (reference sequence). Losses at the gene ends were 4 bases for V and 3 bases for J; bases not matched to a gene: 5. The CDR3 nucleotides are TGTGCCAGCAGCTCGGGACAGGTTATCTACGAGCAGTACGTC. It is translated as CASSSGQVIYEQYV.

This clonotype was picked up many times. The chain employs TRBV4-2 and TRBJ2-2, with 9 bases lining up with TRBD1. V lost 4 bases, J lost 5 bases, and 8 bases stayed unmatched. CDR1 and CDR2 from the germline V gene are LGHNA and YNFKEQ. The CDR3 spans 16 residues. The CDR3: CASSPETGGGTGELFF. Written as DNA, the CDR3 is TGTGCCAGCAGCCCTGAGACAGGGGGGGGAACCGGGGAGCTGTTTTTT.

The chain uses TRBV11-2 and TRBJ2-3; TRBD2 agrees at 10 bases. Germline V gene sequence: CDR1 SGHAT, CDR2 FQNNGV. This CDR3 region has 18 residues. V lost 1 base to trimming and J lost 5 bases; unmatched junction nucleotides: 12. This chain's CDR3 is CASSLGSGGDSLGDTQYF. CDR3 nucleotide sequence: TGTGCCAGCAGCTTAGGGAGCGGGGGGGACTCCCTCGGAGATACGCAGTATTTT. Full variable domain (outside the CDR3, taken from reference TRBV11-2 and TRBJ2-3): EAGVAQSPRYKIIEKRQSVAFWCNPISGHATLYWYQQILGQGPKLLIQFQNNGVVDDSQLPKDRFSAERLKGVDSTLKIQPAKLEDSAVYLCASSLGSGGDSLGDTQYFGPGTRLTVL.

This clonotype was recorded a few times. The chain couples TRBV12-3 or TRBV12-4 to TRBJ2-5; the D gene is possibly TRBD1 (6 bases). V was shortened by 0 bases and J by 4 bases, with 9 bases between the two germline ends. The CDR3 consists of 14 residues. CDR3 protein: CASSLAARGETQYF. CDR3 DNA sequence: TGTGCCAGCAGTTTAGCCGCCAGGGGAGAGACCCAGTACTTC.

The chain combines TRBV5-1 with TRBJ2-7, with TRBD1 as a possible D gene (5 bases). The CDR3 has 15 residues. CDR1 is SGHRS and CDR2 is YFSETQ in the germline V gene. The V and J ends lost 4 bases and 5 bases respectively, with 19 bases between them. CDR3 coding DNA: TGCGCCAGCAGCCCTCCTGGGGCAGGGTACAACGAGCAGTACTTC. Protein: CASSPPGAGYNEQYF.

The rearrangement joins TRBV12-3 or TRBV12-4 to TRBJ2-4, with a possible D match to TRBD2 (6 bases). The V gene lost 2 bases and the J gene lost 8 bases, with 16 bases spanning the gap. This CDR3 is 15 amino acids long. The CDR3 loop reads CASSLKAESGDIQYF. The CDR3 region has the DNA TGTGCCAGCAGTTTAAAGGCGGAGTCGGGGGACATTCAGTACTTC.

This clonotype was observed a few times. The V and J genes are TRBV19 and TRBJ1-2; D uncertain. The CDR3 sequence is 13 residues long. V gave up 6 bases and J gave up 4 bases, with 12 bases separating them. The germline CDR1 and CDR2 sequences are LNHDA and SQIVND (reference sequence). Here the CDR3 DNA reads TGTGCCAGTAGACCTACAGACTCCTATGGCTACACCTTC. Translating it yields CASRPTDSYGYTF.

Only a few counts were recorded for this clonotype. This chain uses TRBV27 with TRBJ1-4; perhaps TRBD1 as D (5 bases). Deletions cut 5 bases from V and 0 bases from J, with 19 bases between. Germline CDR1 is MNHEY and CDR2 is SMNVEV (reference sequence). The CDR3 loop spans 18 amino acids. The CDR3 protein is CASSIGEGRGTTNEKLFF. The CDR3 DNA follows: TGTGCCAGCAGTATCGGAGAGGGACGGGGAACAACTAATGAAAAACTGTTTTTT.

There are a few counts of this clonotype. The chain combines TRBV20-1 with TRBJ1-2; D unresolved. The CDR3 loop spans 11 amino acids. The germline V gene has CDR1 DFQATT and CDR2 SNEGSKA (reference sequence). Trimming removed 4 bases from V and 2 bases from J, with 5 bases in between. This CDR3 is CSATANYGYTF. CDR3 in DNA: TGCAGTGCTACGGCCAACTATGGCTACACCTTC.

There are a few counts of this clonotype. The chain links TRBV12-3 or TRBV12-4 to TRBJ2-2, with a tentative D call TRBD2 (6 bases). CDR3 length equals 14 residues. V was cut by 6 bases and J by 7 bases, with 15 bases left in between. The chain's CDR3 is CASREQGLHGELFF. The CDR3 nucleotides are TGTGCCAGCAGAGAGCAGGGACTTCACGGGGAGCTGTTTTTT.

This clonotype was counted a few times. The chain has TRBV29-1 and TRBJ2-2; 9 nucleotides match TRBD2. Germline V gives CDR1 SQVTM, CDR2 ANQGSEA. J lost 7 bases, V lost 3 bases, and 9 bases had no gene match. The CDR3 runs to 15 residues. The CDR3 region has the DNA TGCAGCGTTGAGGTGGCGGGGGGGCCGAGCGGGGAGCTGTTTTTT. Protein product: CSVEVAGGPSGELFF.

This clonotype was seen a handful of times. The chain recombines TRBV11-3 with TRBJ2-2, with D tentatively TRBD1 (6 bases). The V and J ends lost 5 bases and 5 bases respectively, with 12 bases between them. CDR3 length: 14 residues. The germline V gene encodes CDR1 SGHNT and CDR2 YENEEA. CDR3: CASSLRRGTGELFF. Here the CDR3 DNA reads TGTGCCAGCAGCCTACGCAGGGGAACCGGGGAGCTGTTTTTT.

The table lists this clonotype with a few counts. The chain joins TRBV28 to TRBJ1-4, with D tentatively TRBD1 (5 bases). The germline V and J ends were trimmed by 4 bases and 8 bases, with 8 bases remaining between them. The CDR3 loop spans 12 amino acids. Germline V CDR1 and CDR2: MDHEN, SYDVKM. The CDR3: CASSSREEKLFF. The CDR3 coding sequence is TGTGCCAGCAGTTCCAGGGAGGAAAAACTGTTTTTT.

V and J are TRBV5-1 and TRBJ2-2, with D possibly being TRBD1 or TRBD2 (5 bases each). V lost 1 base, J lost 3 bases, and 13 bases lay in between. CDR1 and CDR2 from the germline V gene are SGHRS and YFSETQ. The CDR3 is 16 residues long. CDR3 DNA sequence: TGCGCCAGCAGCTTGAAGTTCGGGGCGGACACCGGGGAGCTGTTTTTT. This gives the protein CASSLKFGADTGELFF.

The sample holds a few counts of this clonotype. The J gene is TRBJ2-7, the V gene TRBV15; 8 nucleotides align to TRBD1. The CDR3 extends over 14 amino acids. V lost 3 bases, J lost 3 bases, and 4 bases stayed unmatched. Germline CDR1 LNHNV, CDR2 YYDKDF (reference sequence). The DNA for the CDR3 is TGTGCCACCAGCAGGGACAGGGAGGTCTACGAGCAGTACTTC. The encoded protein is CATSRDREVYEQYF.

The V and J genes are TRBV29-1 and TRBJ1-2; 10 bases are shared with TRBD1. The CDR3 sequence is 15 residues long. V trimming: 3 bases; J trimming: 0 bases; junction bases outside the gene matches: 4. Per germline, CDR1 SQVTM and CDR2 ANQGSEA. The CDR3 here is CSVETGGQTNYGYTF. Here the CDR3 DNA reads TGCAGCGTTGAGACAGGGGGCCAAACTAACTATGGCTACACCTTC.

This clonotype has a handful of counts. This chain joins TRBV6-4 and TRBJ2-7; tentative D call: TRBD2 (6 bases). From germline, CDR1 is MRHNA and CDR2 SNTAGT. V dropped 9 bases and J dropped 5 bases, with 20 bases sitting between them. The CDR3 runs to 14 residues. Here the CDR3 DNA reads TGTGCCAGTATTCCGACCTGTACGGGAGACGAGCAGTACTTC. Its translation is CASIPTCTGDEQYF.

The chain links TRBV4-3 to TRBJ2-7; the match to TRBD1 covers 7 bases. CDR3 length equals 14 residues. The J segment lost 4 bases and the V segment lost 3 bases, leaving 6 bases of the junction unmatched. Germline values: CDR1 LGHNA, CDR2 YSLEER. This CDR3 reads CASSQASGGYEQYF. The CDR3 region has the DNA TGCGCCAGCAGCCAGGCATCAGGGGGATACGAGCAGTACTTC.

The chain uses TRBV12-3 or TRBV12-4 and TRBJ2-6; the match to TRBD1 covers 12 bases. With V trimmed by 7 bases and J by 4 bases, 11 bases remained unmatched. The CDR3 runs 18 residues. The CDR3 nucleotides read TGTGCCAGCATCCGACGGGACAGGGGGCCGAAGGGGGCCAACGTCCTGACTTTC. Protein: CASIRRDRGPKGANVLTF.

The genes are TRBV10-3 and TRBJ2-2; no clear D. V was clipped by 4 bases and J by 2 bases, with 5 bases between them. The germline V gene has CDR1 ENHRY and CDR2 SYGVKD. The CDR3 covers 13 residues. The DNA of the CDR3 is TGTGCCATCAGTGTATATAACACCGGGGAGCTGTTTTTT. Residues: CAISVYNTGELFF.

This clonotype was seen repeatedly, ten times or more. The V gene is TRBV4-2, the J gene TRBJ2-7; the match to TRBD1 covers 9 bases. V was pared by 2 bases and J by 2 bases, with 7 bases of the junction left unmatched. This CDR3 comprises 16 residues. Germline V gives CDR1 LGHNA, CDR2 YNFKEQ. The CDR3 is CASSQIVGTGTYEQYF. CDR3 nucleotide sequence: TGTGCCAGCAGCCAAATAGTTGGGACAGGGACCTACGAGCAGTACTTC.

The V and J genes are TRBV29-1 and TRBJ2-1; 9 bases line up with TRBD2. There are 15 residues in the CDR3. CDR1 is SQVTM and CDR2 is ANQGSEA in the germline V gene. CDR3 region: CKVAGGPPYYNEQFF. In DNA form, the CDR3 reads TGCAAAGTGGCGGGAGGGCCCCCTTACTACAATGAGCAGTTCTTC.

The chain couples TRBV7-2 to TRBJ2-7; D is perhaps TRBD1 (5 bases). The CDR3 sequence is 14 residues long. Trimming pared 5 bases from V and 2 bases from J, leaving 13 bases between. The germline V gene encodes CDR1 SGHTA and CDR2 FQGNSA. CDR3 in DNA: TGTGCCAGCAGCCAGCAGGGTTTGCCCTACGAGCAGTACTTC. It encodes CASSQQGLPYEQYF.

This clonotype was seen only a few times. The chain uses TRBV20-1 and TRBJ2-5; the match to TRBD1 covers 8 bases. CDR1 is DFQATT, CDR2 SNEGSKA, per germline (reference sequence). Trimming cost V 6 bases and J 3 bases; bases outside gene matches: 9. There are 14 residues in the CDR3. The CDR3 sequence is CSAHGTGPKETQYF. The CDR3 nucleotides are TGCAGTGCCCACGGGACAGGTCCCAAAGAGACCCAGTACTTC.

This chain uses TRBV14 with TRBJ2-7, with D uncertain. The germline V gene has CDR1 SGHDN and CDR2 FVKESK. The CDR3 has 14 residues. V was cut by 3 bases and J by 1 base, with 10 bases left in between. The CDR3 sequence: CASSQRSSSYEQYF. The CDR3 DNA follows: TGTGCCAGCAGCCAGAGGAGTAGTTCCTACGAGCAGTACTTC.

This chain uses TRBV2 with TRBJ2-1; D may be TRBD1 or TRBD2 (6 bases each). The CDR3 extends over 10 amino acids. Trimming stripped 11 bases from V and 9 bases from J, with 11 bases between. Germline CDR1 SNHLY, CDR2 FYNNEI. In DNA, the CDR3 is TGTGCCGGGGGGCGGCTTGAGCAGTTCTTC. The encoded protein is CAGGRLEQFF.

This clonotype was seen a handful of times. The CDR3 DNA follows: TGTGCCAGCAGTTTTGGGACAGGGAATTCACCCCTCCACTTT. Residues: CASSFGTGNSPLHF. The chain couples TRBV12-3 or TRBV12-4 to TRBJ1-6; the match to TRBD1 covers 9 bases. This CDR3 spans 14 amino acids. V gave up 3 bases and J gave up 7 bases; unmatched junction bases: 1.

In this sample, this clonotype turned up a few times. The chain has TRBV20-1 and TRBJ2-3; D ambiguous. This CDR3 contains 17 residues. CDR1 is DFQATT, CDR2 SNEGSKA, per germline (reference sequence). The V and J ends lost 4 bases and 0 bases respectively, with 20 bases between them. The DNA for the CDR3 is TGCAGTGCTAAGGTCCTCGGGCTAGAGATTAGCACAGATACGCAGTATTTT. Protein sequence: CSAKVLGLEISTDTQYF.

The gene calls are TRBV20-1 and TRBJ2-1, with D possibly matching TRBD2 (7 bases). Germline CDR1 reads DFQATT; CDR2 reads SNEGSKA (reference sequence). This CDR3 has 15 amino acids. V was clipped by 6 bases and J by 5 bases, with 20 bases between them. The CDR3 sequence: CSALMGGGPNNEQFF. The DNA of the CDR3 is TGCAGTGCCCTAATGGGGGGGGGCCCTAACAATGAGCAGTTCTTC.